The sequence of this T cell receptor (beta chain) was determined in a study of shared clonotypes between healthy human individuals. The material for each subset, its genomic DNA, was split evenly across several immunoSEQ plates. Sequencing was performed with immunoSEQ multiplex PCR; in TCRdb, only in-frame clones are kept and a portion is missing. The sample shows around 440,000 clones, approximately 77% of them seen only once. Germline CDR1 and CDR2: MDHEN and SYDVKM. The CDR3 extends over 13 amino acids. V shed 10 bases, J shed 2 bases, and the junction held 6 bases outside the gene matches. This receptor was obtained from a middle-aged woman in good health. Some clones in this sample may be carry-over from other donors' samples. This chain links TRBV28 with TRBJ2-3; 7 nucleotides line up with TRBD2. Sequenced input: PBMCs. CDR3 nucleotide sequence: TGTGCCACCAGGGCGGGAGCCACAGATACGCAGTATTTT. It is translated as CATRAGATDTQYF. The whole variable domain, filled in from reference TRBV28 and TRBJ2-3, reads DVKVTQSSRYLVKRTGEKVFLECVQDMDHENMFWYRQDPGLGLRLIYFSYDVKMKEKGDIPEGYSVSREKKERFSLILESASTNQTSMYLCATRAGATDTQYFGPGTRLTVL.